Listed below are T cell receptor beta chains from one sample, sequenced in a study of identical twins. TCRdb used MiXCR to reprocess the 5' RACE reads, holding one entry per CDR3 protein. The data show 400,000 to 550,000 distinct CDR3 sequences, with 13% to 15% seen just once and approximately 0.98% held by the top ten. These same data were also listed under a study on yellow fever vaccine responses in identical twins.

Input material: CD4+ T cells sorted from blood. Receptors were obtained from a woman aged 18-30 years in good health. Both conserved end residues are part of each CDR3. Each record gives: V gene, CDR3 protein.

v_call: TRBV11-3
cdr3_aa: CASSLGSSGHQETQYF

v_call: TRBV2
cdr3_aa: CASSEQGLGSNEQFF

v_call: TRBV10-3
cdr3_aa: CAISDGLKETQYF

v_call: TRBV12-3/TRBV12-4
cdr3_aa: CASSLQDNYEQYF

v_call: TRBV5-1
cdr3_aa: CASSLDSMGPDTQYF

v_call: TRBV19
cdr3_aa: CASSVTGEQFF

v_call: TRBV2
cdr3_aa: CASSEGNRPYNEQFF

v_call: TRBV3-1
cdr3_aa: CASSQGTSGGYNEQFF

v_call: TRBV6-5
cdr3_aa: CASSYGAYYEQYF

v_call: TRBV21-1
cdr3_aa: CASSARHPSGRPYEQYF

v_call: TRBV7-2
cdr3_aa: CASTPLGQLTDTQYF

v_call: TRBV5-1
cdr3_aa: CASSLGEARVAKNIQYF

v_call: TRBV18
cdr3_aa: CASSPLAGGVISNEQFF

v_call: TRBV7-6
cdr3_aa: CASKQGASEKLFF

v_call: TRBV20-1
cdr3_aa: CSARAMTGSRGGMPQHF

v_call: TRBV7-6
cdr3_aa: CASSPTQAGVGYNEQFF

v_call: TRBV5-6
cdr3_aa: CASSFSQGTGELFF

v_call: TRBV3-1
cdr3_aa: CASSQVNEQYF

v_call: TRBV6-1
cdr3_aa: CASRIQDSNQPQHF

v_call: TRBV6-1
cdr3_aa: CASSITPGASEQYF

v_call: TRBV5-1
cdr3_aa: CASSLGGTGGEDTQYF

v_call: TRBV12-3/TRBV12-4
cdr3_aa: CASSAGTVQYF

v_call: TRBV6-5
cdr3_aa: CASSWGRGSETQYF

v_call: TRBV12-3/TRBV12-4
cdr3_aa: CASTPSGWEKLFF

v_call: TRBV6-1
cdr3_aa: CASSPPGGIDTEAFF

v_call: TRBV7-9
cdr3_aa: CASNPDTGELFF

v_call: TRBV21-1
cdr3_aa: CASRFLTGDIQYF

v_call: TRBV4-1
cdr3_aa: CASSQEGRTDIEQYF

v_call: TRBV6-1
cdr3_aa: CASRTLAGGAQYF

v_call: TRBV5-1
cdr3_aa: CASRETSGSGETQYF

v_call: TRBV30
cdr3_aa: CAWSMTANTEAFF

v_call: TRBV14
cdr3_aa: CASSQWTGSTDTQYF

v_call: TRBV29-1
cdr3_aa: CSVEARNTGELFF

v_call: TRBV3-1
cdr3_aa: CASSHGGVNTEAFF

v_call: TRBV5-1
cdr3_aa: CASRDRDYGNTIYF

v_call: TRBV20-1
cdr3_aa: CSARAQGRGTGELFF

v_call: TRBV5-6
cdr3_aa: CASSLFRKSGTGGDTQYF

v_call: TRBV6-5
cdr3_aa: CASSYSAGGYEQYF

v_call: TRBV10-3
cdr3_aa: CAIINDNSYEQYF

v_call: TRBV12-3/TRBV12-4
cdr3_aa: CASSYSGIYNEQFF

v_call: TRBV4-3
cdr3_aa: CASSHEGQGAEAFF

v_call: TRBV4-2
cdr3_aa: CASSQEGQGAETQYF

v_call: TRBV19
cdr3_aa: CASGPGQGVWETQYF

v_call: TRBV12-3/TRBV12-4
cdr3_aa: CASSFVGLSEKLFF

v_call: TRBV15
cdr3_aa: CATLSDQGKSYNEQFF

v_call: TRBV5-6
cdr3_aa: CASSLGGPGETQYF

v_call: TRBV5-4
cdr3_aa: CASSRGASYGYTF

v_call: TRBV18
cdr3_aa: CASSPRAGFVEQYF

v_call: TRBV5-1
cdr3_aa: CASSTDRDEQFF

v_call: TRBV29-1
cdr3_aa: CSGSQETQYF

v_call: TRBV7-9
cdr3_aa: CASSSSITYEQYF

v_call: TRBV5-1
cdr3_aa: CASSSGLAGGSNTGELFF